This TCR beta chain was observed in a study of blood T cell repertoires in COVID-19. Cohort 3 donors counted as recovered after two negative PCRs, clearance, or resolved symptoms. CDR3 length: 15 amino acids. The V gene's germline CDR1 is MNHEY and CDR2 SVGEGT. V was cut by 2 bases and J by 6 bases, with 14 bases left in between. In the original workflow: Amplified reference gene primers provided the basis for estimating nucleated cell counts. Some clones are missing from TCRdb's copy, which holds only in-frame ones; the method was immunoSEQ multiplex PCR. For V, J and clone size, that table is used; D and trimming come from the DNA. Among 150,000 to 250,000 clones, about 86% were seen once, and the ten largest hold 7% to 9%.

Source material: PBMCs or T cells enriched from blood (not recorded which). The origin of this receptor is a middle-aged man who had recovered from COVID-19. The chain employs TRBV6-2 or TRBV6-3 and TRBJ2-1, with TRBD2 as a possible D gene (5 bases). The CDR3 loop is CASSYALAATNEQFF. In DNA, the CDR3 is TGTGCCAGCAGTTACGCGCTAGCAGCAACCAATGAGCAGTTCTTC.